This TCR beta chain is drawn from a study of blood T cells in healthy people across ages. Study-wide points: One million T cells yielded diversity estimates that were considered underestimates.

Primed by a sample-barcoded 5' primer and a J-beta primer mix, a second PCR proceeded for about 6 to 11 cycles. TCRdb re-analysed the 5' RACE reads in MiXCR, keeping a single row per CDR3 protein. The sample shows some 940,000 distinct CDR3 sequences, about 28% of them seen only once. In germline, CDR1 is SGHVS, CDR2 FNYEAQ. CDR3 length: 16 residues. V lost 8 bases, J lost 6 bases, and 15 bases stayed unmatched. For this clonotype: Its antigen is not identified.

This sample also appeared in a second study, on T cells of mothers and their children.

This TCR came from a woman between 40 and 50 years old in good health. V gene TRBV7-6 combines with J gene TRBJ1-1; 10 positions agree with TRBD1. The specimen sequenced was blood. This chain's CDR3 is CASGETGTGVDPEAFF. The CDR3 nucleotides are TGTGCCAGCGGGGAGACCGGGACAGGGGTGGACCCTGAAGCTTTCTTT.